This T cell receptor beta chain was obtained from a study of T cell responses to AZD1222 COVID-19 vaccine. Study results and caveats: Reportedly, nearly half the spike-specific TCRs target unmutated variant regions. The donor cohort was predominantly white British with a female majority, and clonal diversity may have been underestimated.

Concerning this clone itself: Its antigen is unidentified.

The protocol was immunoSEQ multiplex PCR, while the TCRdb copy is restricted to in-frame clones and leaves out a portion. This table holds some 100,000 clones, roughly 91% found once. The CDR3 sequence is 10 residues long. Germline V gene sequence: CDR1 LGHDT, CDR2 YNNKEL (reference sequence). V was pared by 8 bases and J by 5 bases, with 6 bases between. This sequence was found in an adult in good health. The chain is built from TRBV3-1 (or the pseudogene TRBV3-2) and TRBJ1-1, with D uncertain. The specimen was peripheral blood, collected on day 0 of AZD1222 vaccination. DNA for the CDR3: TGTGCCAGCGGAAGAACTGAAGCTTTCTTT. Translated, it gives CASGRTEAFF.